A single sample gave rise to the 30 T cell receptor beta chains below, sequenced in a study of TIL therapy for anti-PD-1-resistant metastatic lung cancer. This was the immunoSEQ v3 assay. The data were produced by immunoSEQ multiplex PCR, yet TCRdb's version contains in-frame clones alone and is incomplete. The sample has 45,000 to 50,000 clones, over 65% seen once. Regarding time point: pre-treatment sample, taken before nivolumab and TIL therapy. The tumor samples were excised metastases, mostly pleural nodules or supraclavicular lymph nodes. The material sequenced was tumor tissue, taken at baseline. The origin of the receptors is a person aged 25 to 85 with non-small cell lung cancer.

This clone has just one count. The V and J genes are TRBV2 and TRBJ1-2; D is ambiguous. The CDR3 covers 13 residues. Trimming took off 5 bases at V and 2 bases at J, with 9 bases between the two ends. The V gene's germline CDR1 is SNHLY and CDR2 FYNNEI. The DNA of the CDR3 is TGTGCCAGCAGTCTAACTGAGAACTATGGCTACACCTTC. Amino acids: CASSLTENYGYTF.

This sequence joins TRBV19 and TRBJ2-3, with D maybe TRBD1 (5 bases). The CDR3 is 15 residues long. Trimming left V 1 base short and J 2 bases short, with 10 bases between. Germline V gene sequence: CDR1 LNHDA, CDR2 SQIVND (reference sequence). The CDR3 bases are TGTGCCAGTAGTATAGGGGGCGGCCCCACAGATACGCAGTATTTT. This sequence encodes CASSIGGGPTDTQYF.

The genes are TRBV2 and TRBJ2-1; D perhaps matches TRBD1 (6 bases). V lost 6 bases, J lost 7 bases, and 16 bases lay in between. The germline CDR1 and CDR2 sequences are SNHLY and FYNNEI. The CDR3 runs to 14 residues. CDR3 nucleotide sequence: TGTGCCAGCAGGGGGAGTGGGGGCACGAATGAGCAGTTCTTC. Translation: CASRGSGGTNEQFF. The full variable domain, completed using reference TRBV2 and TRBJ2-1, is EPEVTQTPSHQVTQMGQEVILRCVPISNHLYFYWYRQILGQKVEFLVSFYNNEISEKSEIFDDQFSVERPDGSNFTLKIRSTKLEDSAMYFCASRGSGGTNEQFFGPGTRLTVL.

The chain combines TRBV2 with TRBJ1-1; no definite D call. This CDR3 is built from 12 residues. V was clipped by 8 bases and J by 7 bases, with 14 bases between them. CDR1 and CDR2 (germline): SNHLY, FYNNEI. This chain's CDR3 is CASALAAIEAFF. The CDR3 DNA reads TGTGCCAGCGCTCTGGCGGCAATTGAAGCTTTCTTT.

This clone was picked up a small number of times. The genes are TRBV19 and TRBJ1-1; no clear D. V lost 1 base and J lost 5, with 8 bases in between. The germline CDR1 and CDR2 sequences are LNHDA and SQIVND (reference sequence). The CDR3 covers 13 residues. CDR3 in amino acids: CASSIGAVTEAFF. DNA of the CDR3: TGTGCCAGTAGTATAGGCGCGGTGACTGAAGCTTTCTTT.

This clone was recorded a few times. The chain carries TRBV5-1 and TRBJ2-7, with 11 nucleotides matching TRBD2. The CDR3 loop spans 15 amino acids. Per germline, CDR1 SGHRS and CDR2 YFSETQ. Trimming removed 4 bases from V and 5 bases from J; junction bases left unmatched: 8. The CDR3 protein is CASSHTSGSIHEQYF. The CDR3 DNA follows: TGCGCCAGCAGCCACACTAGCGGGAGTATCCACGAGCAGTACTTC. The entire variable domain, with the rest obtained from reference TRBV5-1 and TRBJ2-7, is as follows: KAGVTQTPRYLIKTRGQQVTLSCSPISGHRSVSWYQQTPGQGLQFLFEYFSETQRNKGNFPGRFSGRQFSNSRSEMNVSTLELGDSALYLCASSHTSGSIHEQYFGPGTRLTVT.

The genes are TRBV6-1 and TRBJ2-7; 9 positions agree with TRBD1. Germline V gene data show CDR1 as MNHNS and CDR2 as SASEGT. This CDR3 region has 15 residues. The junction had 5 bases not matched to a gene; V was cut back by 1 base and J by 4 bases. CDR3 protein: CASSEVTGGRYEQYF. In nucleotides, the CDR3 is TGTGCCAGCAGTGAAGTCACAGGGGGCAGGTACGAGCAGTACTTC.

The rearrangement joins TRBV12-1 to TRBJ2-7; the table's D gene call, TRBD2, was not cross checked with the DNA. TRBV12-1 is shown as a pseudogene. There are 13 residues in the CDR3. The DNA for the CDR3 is TGTGCCAGCAGCGATGACTTTTCCTACGAGCAGTACTTC. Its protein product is CASSDDFSYEQYF.

The CDR3 here is CASSIGPGSAYEQYF. CDR3 bases: TGTGCCAGTAGTATAGGGCCAGGGAGCGCCTACGAGCAGTACTTC. The genes are TRBV19 and TRBJ2-7; D may match TRBD1 or TRBD2 (5 bases each). CDR3 length: 15 amino acids. Trimming took off 1 base at V and 2 bases at J, with 12 bases between the two ends. Germline V gene sequence: CDR1 LNHDA, CDR2 SQIVND (reference sequence).

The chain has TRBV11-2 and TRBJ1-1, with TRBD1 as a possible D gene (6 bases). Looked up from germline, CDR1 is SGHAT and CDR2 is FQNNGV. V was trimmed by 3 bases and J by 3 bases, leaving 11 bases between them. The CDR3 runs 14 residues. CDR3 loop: CASSLDSLYTEAFF. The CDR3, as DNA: TGTGCCAGCAGCTTGGACAGCCTTTACACTGAAGCTTTCTTT. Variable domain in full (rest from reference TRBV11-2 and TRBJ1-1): EAGVAQSPRYKIIEKRQSVAFWCNPISGHATLYWYQQILGQGPKLLIQFQNNGVVDDSQLPKDRFSAERLKGVDSTLKIQPAKLEDSAVYLCASSLDSLYTEAFFGQGTRLTVV.

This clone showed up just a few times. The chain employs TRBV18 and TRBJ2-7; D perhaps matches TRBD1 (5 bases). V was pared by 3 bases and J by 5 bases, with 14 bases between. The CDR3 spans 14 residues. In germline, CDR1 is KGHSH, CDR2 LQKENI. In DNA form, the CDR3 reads TGTGCCAGCTCACCGGCGTTCAGGGTCAACGAGCAGTACTTC. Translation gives CASSPAFRVNEQYF.

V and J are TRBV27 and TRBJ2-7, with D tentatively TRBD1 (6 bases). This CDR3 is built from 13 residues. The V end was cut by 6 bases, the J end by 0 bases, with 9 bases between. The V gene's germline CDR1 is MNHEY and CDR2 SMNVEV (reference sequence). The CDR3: CASRRTVSYEQYF. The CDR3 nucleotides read TGTGCCAGCAGGCGGACAGTCTCCTACGAGCAGTACTTC.

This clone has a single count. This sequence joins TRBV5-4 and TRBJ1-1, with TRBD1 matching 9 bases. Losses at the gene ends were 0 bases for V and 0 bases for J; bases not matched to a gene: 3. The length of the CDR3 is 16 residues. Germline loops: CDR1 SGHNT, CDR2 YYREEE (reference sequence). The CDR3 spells CASSLGGTGLNTEAFF. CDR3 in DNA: TGTGCCAGCAGCTTGGGAGGGACAGGGCTGAACACTGAAGCTTTCTTT.

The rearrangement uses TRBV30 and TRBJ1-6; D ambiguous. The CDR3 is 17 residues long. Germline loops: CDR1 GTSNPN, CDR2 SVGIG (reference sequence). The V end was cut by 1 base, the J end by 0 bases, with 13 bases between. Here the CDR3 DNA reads TGTGCCTGGAGTGCTAAGGGCAGGAGCTCCTATAATTCACCCCTCCACTTT. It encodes CAWSAKGRSSYNSPLHF.

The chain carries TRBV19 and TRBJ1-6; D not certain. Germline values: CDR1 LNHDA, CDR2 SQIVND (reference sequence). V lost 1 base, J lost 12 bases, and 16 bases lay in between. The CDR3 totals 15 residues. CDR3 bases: TGTGCCAGTAGTATAGTGGACCGTGGGGATTTACCCCTCCACTTT. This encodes CASSIVDRGDLPLHF.

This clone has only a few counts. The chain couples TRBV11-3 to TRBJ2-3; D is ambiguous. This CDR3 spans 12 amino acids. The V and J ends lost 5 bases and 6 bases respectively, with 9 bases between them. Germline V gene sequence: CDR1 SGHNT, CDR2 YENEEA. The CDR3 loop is CASSVLGDTQYF. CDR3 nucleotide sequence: TGTGCCAGCAGCGTTCTAGGGGATACGCAGTATTTT.

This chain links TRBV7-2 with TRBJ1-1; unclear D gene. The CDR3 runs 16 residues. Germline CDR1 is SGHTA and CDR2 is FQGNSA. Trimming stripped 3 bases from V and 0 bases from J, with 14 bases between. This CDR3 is CASSFPPSLMNTEAFF. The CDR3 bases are TGTGCCAGCAGCTTCCCTCCGAGTTTAATGAACACTGAAGCTTTCTTT.

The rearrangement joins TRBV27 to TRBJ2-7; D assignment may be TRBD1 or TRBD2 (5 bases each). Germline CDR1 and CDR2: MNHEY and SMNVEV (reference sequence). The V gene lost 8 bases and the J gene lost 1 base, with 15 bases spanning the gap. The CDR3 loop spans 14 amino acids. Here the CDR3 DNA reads TGTGCCAGCCCGGGACCCAGGGAGTCCTACGAGCAGTACTTC. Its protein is CASPGPRESYEQYF.

The CDR3 protein is CASSSPGGGSRTEAFF. CDR3 DNA: TGTGCCAGTAGTTCCCCGGGAGGGGGGAGTCGAACTGAAGCTTTCTTT. This sequence joins TRBV19 and TRBJ1-1, with a tentative D call TRBD1 (6 bases). V was clipped by 5 bases and J by 5 bases, with 21 bases between them. There are 16 residues in the CDR3. The V gene's germline CDR1 is LNHDA and CDR2 SQIVND (reference sequence).

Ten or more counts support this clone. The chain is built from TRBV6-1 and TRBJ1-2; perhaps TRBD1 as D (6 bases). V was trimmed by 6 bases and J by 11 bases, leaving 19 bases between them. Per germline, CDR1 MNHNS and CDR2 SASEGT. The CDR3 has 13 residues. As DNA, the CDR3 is TGTGCCAGCAGGGACAGTGTCGCTTGGGGGTACACCTTC. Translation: CASRDSVAWGYTF.

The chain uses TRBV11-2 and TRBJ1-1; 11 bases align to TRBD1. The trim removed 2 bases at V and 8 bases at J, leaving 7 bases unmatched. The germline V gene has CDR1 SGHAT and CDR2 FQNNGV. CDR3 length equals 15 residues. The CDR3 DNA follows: TGTGCCAGCAGCTTATTTGGACAGGGGGCGTCGGAAGCTTTCTTT. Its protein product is CASSLFGQGASEAFF.

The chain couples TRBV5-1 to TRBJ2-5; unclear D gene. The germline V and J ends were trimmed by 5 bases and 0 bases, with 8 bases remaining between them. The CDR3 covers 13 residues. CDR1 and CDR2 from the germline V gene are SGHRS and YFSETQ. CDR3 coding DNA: TGCGCCAGCAGTCTCCGATACCAAGAGACCCAGTACTTC. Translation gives CASSLRYQETQYF. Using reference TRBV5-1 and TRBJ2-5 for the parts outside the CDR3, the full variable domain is KAGVTQTPRYLIKTRGQQVTLSCSPISGHRSVSWYQQTPGQGLQFLFEYFSETQRNKGNFPGRFSGRQFSNSRSEMNVSTLELGDSALYLCASSLRYQETQYFGPGTRLLVL.

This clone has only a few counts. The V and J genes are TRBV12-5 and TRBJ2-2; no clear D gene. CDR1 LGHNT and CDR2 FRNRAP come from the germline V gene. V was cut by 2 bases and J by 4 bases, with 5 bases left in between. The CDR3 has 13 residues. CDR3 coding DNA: TGTGCTAGTGGTTTGAAGTCCACCGGGGAGCTGTTTTTT. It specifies CASGLKSTGELFF.

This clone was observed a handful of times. CDR3 nucleotides: TGTGCCAGCACCCCCGCAATCGCCCAAGAGACCCAGTACTTC. Residues: CASTPAIAQETQYF. V gene TRBV6-6 combines with J gene TRBJ2-5; D uncertain. Germline assignment: CDR1 MNHNY and CDR2 SVGAGI (reference sequence). The CDR3 spans 14 residues. Trimming left V 7 bases short and J 1 base short, with 13 bases between.

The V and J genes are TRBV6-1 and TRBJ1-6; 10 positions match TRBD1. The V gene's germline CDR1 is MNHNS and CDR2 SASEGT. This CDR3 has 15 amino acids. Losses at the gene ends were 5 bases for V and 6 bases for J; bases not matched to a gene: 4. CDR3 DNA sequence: TGTGCCAGCAGTTCCCGGGACAGGGGTAATTCACCCCTCCACTTT. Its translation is CASSSRDRGNSPLHF.

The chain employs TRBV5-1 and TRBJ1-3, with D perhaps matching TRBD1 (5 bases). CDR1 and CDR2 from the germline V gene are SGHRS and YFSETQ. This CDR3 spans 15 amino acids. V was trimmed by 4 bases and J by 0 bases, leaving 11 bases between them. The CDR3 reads CASSVGLSSGNTIYF. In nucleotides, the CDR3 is TGCGCCAGCAGCGTGGGACTCTCCTCTGGAAACACCATATATTTT.

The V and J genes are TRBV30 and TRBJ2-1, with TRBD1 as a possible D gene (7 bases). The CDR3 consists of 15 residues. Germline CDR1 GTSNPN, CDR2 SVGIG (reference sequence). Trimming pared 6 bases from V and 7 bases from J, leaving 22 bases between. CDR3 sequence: CACPTRGTGRNEQFF. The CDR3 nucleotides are TGTGCCTGTCCTACCAGGGGGACTGGAAGAAATGAGCAGTTCTTC.

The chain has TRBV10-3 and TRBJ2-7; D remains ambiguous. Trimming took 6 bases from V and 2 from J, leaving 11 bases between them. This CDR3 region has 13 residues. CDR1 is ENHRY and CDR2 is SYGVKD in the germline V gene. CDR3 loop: CAIRTDGAYEQYF. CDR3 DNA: TGTGCCATCAGGACGGACGGTGCCTACGAGCAGTACTTC.

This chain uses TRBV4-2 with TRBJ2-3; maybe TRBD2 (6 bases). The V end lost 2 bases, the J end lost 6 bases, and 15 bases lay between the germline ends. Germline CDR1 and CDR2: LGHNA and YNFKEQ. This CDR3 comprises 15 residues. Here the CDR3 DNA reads TGTGCCAGCAGCCAAACCCAGGGAGGTGGGGATACGCAGTATTTT. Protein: CASSQTQGGGDTQYF.

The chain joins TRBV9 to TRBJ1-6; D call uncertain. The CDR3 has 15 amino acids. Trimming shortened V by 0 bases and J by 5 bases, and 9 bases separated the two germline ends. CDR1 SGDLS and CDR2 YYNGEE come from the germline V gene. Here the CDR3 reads CASSVGRQNNSPLHF. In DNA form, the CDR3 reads TGTGCCAGCAGCGTAGGGCGGCAGAATAATTCACCCCTCCACTTT.